The clone carrying this TCR beta chain appeared once. Its specificity is not known. Every ophthalmopathy donor presented moderate-to-severe activity, CAS ≥3, NOSPECS ≥4 and duration under 3 months. V was cut by 0 bases and J by 10 bases, with 11 bases left in between. CDR3 size: 14 residues. The V gene's germline CDR1 is SGHRS and CDR2 YFSETQ. The data stem from a study of Graves' ophthalmopathy and Graves' hyperthyroidism. The study, taken as a whole, reports: Most expanded clonotypes from thyroid (those above 0.001 frequency) were also found in blood.

The study amplified TCR beta CDR3 regions using RNA transcripts. Second-round multiplex PCR came after first-round RT-PCR with HTBI primers. Each CDR3 protein is one row after TCRdb ran MiXCR on the multiplex PCR reads. The profile shows about 230,000 distinct CDR3 sequences, 40% to 50% of them singletons. Sample: peripheral blood. The V and J genes are TRBV5-1 and TRBJ1-6, with D unclear. This sequence was found in an adult man with Graves' ophthalmopathy. The CDR3 loop is CASSLERIGSPLHF. The CDR3 nucleotides read TGCGCCAGCAGCTTGGAAAGAATCGGCTCACCCCTCCACTTT.